This TCR beta chain was sequenced in a study of blood T cell repertoires in COVID-19. This CDR3 region has 14 residues. Germline-derived CDR1 and CDR2 are MDHEN and SYDVKM. The ends were cut back, 3 bases at V and 0 bases at J, with 8 bases in the middle. Authors' analysis steps: Reference gene primer amplification yielded estimated nucleated cell counts. Repertoires were generated with immunoSEQ multiplex PCR, while TCRdb's copy carries only in-frame clones and drops some. V, J and clone size are those of that table, while D and trimming were read from the DNA. The table lists approximately 150,000 clones, 80% to 90% of them singletons, with around an eighth in the top ten.

The clonotype was recovered from a man aged 18 to 35 with COVID-19, enrolled during active disease. The chain is built from TRBV28 and TRBJ1-1; D perhaps matches TRBD1 (5 bases). The sequencing input was peripheral blood. CDR3 sequence (DNA): TGTGCCAGCAGTTTCGGGGGAATGAACACTGAAGCTTTCTTT. This sequence encodes CASSFGGMNTEAFF.